The present T cell receptor (beta chain) was sequenced within a study of T-cell reconstitution after alpha-beta-depleted transplantation in children. The CDR3 is 16 amino acids. The trim removed 0 bases at V and 3 bases at J, leaving 8 bases unmatched. The germline gives CDR1 SGHNT, CDR2 YYREEE (reference sequence). For TCRbeta, the library was prepared with unique molecular identifiers. Via MiXCR, TCRdb re-called the PCR reads, giving one row per CDR3 protein. Of 350,000 to 450,000 distinct CDR3 sequences in the sample, roughly 21% were seen once. The source material was PBMCs from the stem cell graft donor, sampled from the stem cell graft. The TCR comes from a human donor who donated a stem cell graft to a child with acute myeloid leukemia. The chain uses TRBV5-4 and TRBJ1-2; 7 bases map to TRBD1. CDR3: CASSLGTGRGDYGYTF. The CDR3 DNA reads as TGTGCCAGCAGCTTGGGGACAGGTCGCGGAGACTATGGCTACACCTTC. The full variable domain, with the rest looked up from reference TRBV5-4 and TRBJ1-2, is ETGVTQSPTHLIKTRGQQVTLRCSSQSGHNTVSWYQQALGQGPQFIFQYYREEENGRGNFPPRFSGLQFPNYSSELNVNALELDDSALYLCASSLGTGRGDYGYTFGSGTRLTVV.